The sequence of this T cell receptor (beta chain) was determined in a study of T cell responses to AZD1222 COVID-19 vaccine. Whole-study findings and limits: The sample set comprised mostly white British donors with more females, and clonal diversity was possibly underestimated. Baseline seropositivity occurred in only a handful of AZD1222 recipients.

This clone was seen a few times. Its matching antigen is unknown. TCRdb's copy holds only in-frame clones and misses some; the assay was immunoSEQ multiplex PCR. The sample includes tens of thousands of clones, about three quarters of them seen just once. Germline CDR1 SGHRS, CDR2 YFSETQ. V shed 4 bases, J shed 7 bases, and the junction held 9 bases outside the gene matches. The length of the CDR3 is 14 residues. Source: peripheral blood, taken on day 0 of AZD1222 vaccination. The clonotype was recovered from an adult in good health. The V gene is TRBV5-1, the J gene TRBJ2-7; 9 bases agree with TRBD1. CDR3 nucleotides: TGCGCCAGCAGCGGACCCACAGGGGGCGGAGAGCAGTACTTC. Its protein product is CASSGPTGGGEQYF.